This T cell receptor beta chain comes out of a study of regulatory T cells in long-lasting Graves disease. HTBI primers from iRepertoire and Arm-PCR of CDR3 regions yielded the TCR beta libraries. From the multiplex PCR reads, TCRdb called clonotypes with MiXCR, one entry per CDR3 protein. This sample yields fewer than 500,000 distinct CDR3 sequences, of which under 20% are seen a single time; 12% belongs to the top ten. The time point: newly diagnosed GD, antithyroid drugs for less than 3 months. After RNA was extracted from PBMCs, the TCR library was made from it. In this sample, this clonotype turned up a few times. Germline CDR1 and CDR2: MNHEY and SMNVEV (reference sequence). V lost 4 bases and J lost 6, with 13 bases in between. The CDR3 consists of 14 residues. In addition, the sample was reused for a study of T cells in Graves' hyperthyroidism and ophthalmopathy.

V gene TRBV27 combines with J gene TRBJ1-5, with D perhaps matching TRBD1 (5 bases). The material was peripheral blood mononuclear cells (PBMCs), obtained at new diagnosis, from a patient treated with antithyroid drugs. This clonotype was obtained from a man in his forties with Graves disease. CDR3 nucleotide sequence: TGTGCCAGCAGTTGGCTTCAGGGAAGTCAGCCCCAGCATTTT. It translates to CASSWLQGSQPQHF.